The 4 T cell receptor beta chains in this list originate from one sample, sequenced in a study of blood T cells in healthy people across ages. Primers used in a second PCR of roughly 6 to 12 cycles were a sample-barcoded 5' primer and a J-beta primer mix. Each CDR3 protein gets one entry after TCRdb re-called the 5' RACE reads with MiXCR. The data contain roughly 1.9 million distinct CDR3 sequences, approximately 40% of them singletons. Source material: blood. All receptors come from a human donor in good health.

This clonotype was picked up a small number of times. The chain links TRBV12-3 or TRBV12-4 to TRBJ2-6, with TRBD1 identical over 8 bases. V lost 6 bases, J lost 2 bases, and 9 bases stayed unmatched. This CDR3 contains 17 residues. The CDR3 sequence is CASRRDRRETGANVLTF. The CDR3 DNA is TGTGCCAGCAGAAGGGACAGGAGGGAGACTGGGGCCAACGTCCTGACTTTC.

This clonotype was seen once. This chain links TRBV29-1 with TRBJ1-5; a possible D gene is TRBD1 (5 bases). The V gene's germline CDR1 is SQVTM and CDR2 ANQGSEA. V lost 4 bases and J 4 bases, leaving 14 bases between the germline ends. The CDR3 runs 14 residues. CDR3 amino acids: CSVAGGGRNQPQHF. CDR3 in DNA: TGCAGCGTTGCGGGGGGTGGGCGTAATCAGCCCCAGCATTTT. Using reference TRBV29-1 and TRBJ1-5 for the parts outside the CDR3, the full variable domain is SAVISQKPSRDICQRGTSLTIQCQVDSQVTMMFWYRQQPGQSLTLIATANQGSEATYESGFVIDKFPISRPNLTFSTLTVSNMSPEDSSIYLCSVAGGGRNQPQHFGDGTRLSIL.

The table lists this clonotype with many counts. J is TRBJ2-4 and V is TRBV4-3, with D perhaps matching TRBD1 or TRBD2 (5 bases each). The CDR3 spans 14 residues. V was trimmed by 1 base and J by 7 bases, leaving 11 bases between them. CDR1 LGHNA and CDR2 YSLEER come from the germline V gene. The CDR3 region has the DNA TGCGCCAGCAGCCAAGGTGAGGGGCGGAACATTCAGTACTTC. Translation gives CASSQGEGRNIQYF.

This clonotype was observed a few times. V gene TRBV4-3 combines with J gene TRBJ2-7; tentative D call: TRBD2 (6 bases). V was pared by 3 bases and J by 2 bases, with 17 bases between. CDR1 and CDR2 (germline): LGHNA, YSLEER. CDR3 length equals 16 residues. The CDR3: CASSHNFPGLTYEQYF. For the CDR3, the DNA is TGCGCCAGCAGCCACAACTTTCCGGGACTTACCTACGAGCAGTACTTC.